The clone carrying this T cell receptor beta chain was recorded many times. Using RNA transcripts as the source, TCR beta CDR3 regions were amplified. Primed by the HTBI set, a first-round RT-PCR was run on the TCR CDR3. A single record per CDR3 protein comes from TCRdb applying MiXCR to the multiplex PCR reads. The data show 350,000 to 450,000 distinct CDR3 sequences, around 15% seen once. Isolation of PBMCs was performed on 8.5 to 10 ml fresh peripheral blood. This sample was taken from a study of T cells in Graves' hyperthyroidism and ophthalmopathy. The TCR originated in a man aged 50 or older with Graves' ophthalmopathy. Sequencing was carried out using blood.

The DNA of the CDR3 is TGTGCCAGCTCACCCCTTCCTAGCGGGACCTACGAGCAGTACTTC. It translates to CASSPLPSGTYEQYF. The rearrangement links TRBV18 to TRBJ2-7; 9 bases fit TRBD2. V lost 3 bases, J lost 2 bases, and 5 bases stayed unmatched. CDR1 is KGHSH and CDR2 is LQKENI in the germline V gene. The CDR3 length is 15 residues.